This TCR beta chain was captured in a study of blood T cell repertoires in COVID-19. At the level of the study: Samples of COVID-19 (acute and convalescent) were obtained from the United States, Italy and Spain. In each case, the material was cDNA or gDNA derived from T cells, B-cell-depleted T cells, or PBMCs.

Followed longitudinally, the Seattle patients had been enrolled during active infection. This clone was counted once. How the authors handled the data: Reference gene primers were amplified, and this amplification served to estimate nucleated cell counts. Using immunoSEQ multiplex PCR, the repertoire was profiled, and TCRdb retains in-frame clones only, with some absent. The DNA was the basis for D and trimming; V, J and clone size are from that table. The data show about 82,000 clones, roughly 80% seen once. Trimming shortened V by 5 bases and J by 3 bases, and 11 bases separated the two germline ends. The CDR3 is 13 amino acids. CDR1 MNHEY and CDR2 SVGEGT come from the germline V gene.

The sequenced sample consisted of peripheral blood. The V gene is TRBV6-2 or TRBV6-3, the J gene TRBJ2-7; TRBD2 is a possible D gene (5 bases). This sequence originates from a man in his fifties or sixties with COVID-19, enrolled during active disease. CDR3 protein: CASSKDWDYEQYF. CDR3 nucleotides: TGTGCCAGCAGTAAGGACTGGGACTACGAGCAGTACTTC.